This section outlines one T cell receptor (beta chain) sequence together with its context. Its target is unknown. This sample stems from a study of T cell responses to AZD1222 COVID-19 vaccine. Overall study results and limits: Spike-specific TCR breadth rose after two AZD1222 doses, and depth rose as well. Donors were largely white British and mainly female; clonal diversity was possibly underestimated. As reported, nearly half of all spike-specific TCRs target variant regions that are unmutated.

Clones were read by immunoSEQ multiplex PCR, and TCRdb kept only the in-frame ones, dropping some. The table has about 160,000 clones, roughly 90% seen once; the top ten hold 4% to 5.5%. The germline CDR1 and CDR2 sequences are SEHNR and FQNEAQ (reference sequence). The V end was cut by 3 bases, the J end by 8 bases, with 11 bases between. The CDR3 has 14 amino acids. The TCR sequence derives from an adult who received the AZD1222 COVID-19 vaccine. This chain links TRBV7-9 with TRBJ1-6, with no clear D. Sample: peripheral blood, taken 28 days after the second AZD1222 dose. The CDR3 is CASSFESDHSPLHF. The DNA for the CDR3 is TGTGCCAGCAGCTTTGAGTCAGATCATTCACCCCTCCACTTT.